The 9 T cell receptor beta chains in this list originate from one sample, sequenced in a study of blood T cells in healthy people across ages. Alongside a J-beta primer mix, a sample-barcoded 5' primer served in a second PCR lasting roughly 7 to 11 cycles. TCRdb ran MiXCR on the 5' RACE reads and lists one entry per CDR3 protein. This sample carries roughly 500,000 distinct CDR3 sequences, approximately 25% of them seen once, and the ten largest clones take just under 9%. The same specimen was also included in a second study, on T cells of mothers and their children.

The sequenced sample consisted of blood. The receptors here all came from a boy younger than 18 in good health.

This clonotype appeared a few times. This chain joins TRBV10-3 and TRBJ1-1; D remains unclear. Germline CDR1 reads ENHRY; CDR2 reads SYGVKD. V gave up 6 bases and J gave up 1 base, with 9 bases separating them. The CDR3 is made up of 13 amino acids. CDR3 DNA: TGTGCCATCAGGCCGTCAGGGAACACTGAAGCTTTCTTT. Its protein product is CAIRPSGNTEAFF.

The chain combines TRBV7-2 with TRBJ2-7; D unclear. Trimming removed 6 bases at V and 4 bases at J, with 13 bases between. From germline, CDR1 is SGHTA and CDR2 FQGNSA. The CDR3 is 13 residues long. In nucleotides, the CDR3 is TGTGCCAGCAGTCAAAATTGGGGTTACGAGCAGTACTTC. Encoded protein: CASSQNWGYEQYF.

This chain joins TRBV7-8 and TRBJ2-1, with TRBD2 identical over 11 bases. V lost 5 bases, J lost 0 bases, and 21 bases stayed unmatched. The length of the CDR3 is 22 residues. Germline-derived CDR1 and CDR2 are SGHVS and FQNEAQ. This chain's CDR3 is CASSPRFWGYTSGSSSYNEQFF. In nucleotides, the CDR3 is TGTGCCAGCAGCCCCCGGTTCTGGGGCTATACTAGCGGGAGCTCCTCCTACAATGAGCAGTTCTTC.

This rearrangement joins TRBV15 to TRBJ2-3; D possibly corresponds to TRBD2 (5 bases). V lost 0 bases and J 0 bases, leaving 7 bases between the germline ends. Germline V gene lookup returns CDR1 LNHNV and CDR2 YYDKDF (reference sequence). This CDR3 comprises 15 residues. As DNA, the CDR3 is TGTGCCACCAGCAGAGATTGGGAGAGCACAGATACGCAGTATTTT. Its protein is CATSRDWESTDTQYF.

This clonotype was seen ten or more times. The chain combines TRBV5-6 with TRBJ2-1; D possibly corresponds to TRBD2 (5 bases). The CDR3 is made up of 14 amino acids. V was pared by 0 bases and J by 4 bases, with 8 bases between. CDR1 and CDR2 from the germline V gene are SGHDT and YYEEEE. This chain's CDR3 is CASSLVGEYNEQFF. CDR3 in DNA: TGTGCCAGCAGCTTGGTCGGGGAATACAATGAGCAGTTCTTC.

This clonotype turned up a few times. The chain has TRBV4-3 and TRBJ1-3; TRBD1 agrees at 7 bases. Trimming at V came to 1 base and at J to 2 bases, leaving 5 bases not matched to a gene. In germline, CDR1 is LGHNA, CDR2 YSLEER. The CDR3 length is 16 residues. DNA of the CDR3: TGCGCCAGCAGCCAAGTTCCCGGACAGGCTGGAAACACCATATATTTT. Amino acid sequence: CASSQVPGQAGNTIYF.

This clonotype turned up a few times. The CDR3 reads CASSVDAINSPLHF. The CDR3 nucleotides read TGTGCCAGCAGCGTAGACGCGATTAATTCACCCCTCCACTTT. V usage is TRBV9 and J usage is TRBJ1-6; D unclear. Trimming removed 0 bases from V and 6 bases from J, with 7 bases in between. CDR3 size: 14 residues. Germline loops: CDR1 SGDLS, CDR2 YYNGEE.

Only a few counts were recorded for this clonotype. This chain joins TRBV20-1 and TRBJ2-5; TRBD2 aligns across 9 bases. Trimming at V came to 6 bases and at J to 3 bases, leaving 5 bases not matched to a gene. The CDR3 has 13 residues. The germline CDR1 and CDR2 sequences are DFQATT and SNEGSKA (reference sequence). Here the CDR3 DNA reads TGCAGTGCCACGACTAGCGGTAAAGAGACCCAGTACTTC. Translating it yields CSATTSGKETQYF.

The chain uses TRBV3-1 and TRBJ2-7; D tentatively reads TRBD1 or TRBD2 (5 bases each). The germline V gene encodes CDR1 LGHDT and CDR2 YNNKEL (reference sequence). The CDR3 covers 16 residues. V lost 3 bases, J lost 2 bases, and 17 bases lay in between. The CDR3 protein is CASSHLGTGGPYEQYF. The CDR3 DNA reads TGTGCCAGCAGCCATCTTGGTACAGGAGGCCCCTACGAGCAGTACTTC.